A single count supports the clone carrying this T cell receptor beta chain. These data are taken from a study of blood T cell repertoires in COVID-19. Study-level background: Samples came from the United States, Italy and Spain, spanning acute and convalescent COVID-19. T cells, B-cell-depleted T cells, or PBMCs provided the cDNA or gDNA that served as material.

Germline CDR1 and CDR2: LNHDA and SQIVND (reference sequence). The V segment lost 6 bases and the J segment 6 bases; nucleotides outside the gene matches: 4. This CDR3 spans 13 amino acids. Authors' processing steps: Reference gene primer amplification in the assay estimated nucleated cell counts. Clones were sequenced by immunoSEQ multiplex PCR, and TCRdb holds only the in-frame ones, with some missing. That table gives V, J and clone size, and the DNA gave D and trimming. The profile covers some 390,000 clones, with more than 75% appearing a single time and 3% taken by the ten largest. The TCR was taken from a human donor in a cohort sampled during active COVID-19. The V call is TRBV19, the J call TRBJ1-5, with 8 bases that match TRBD1. Sequencing was performed on peripheral blood. The CDR3 DNA reads TGTGCCAGTAGCATACAGGGGGGTCAGCCCCAGCATTTT. This sequence encodes CASSIQGGQPQHF.